These 9 T cell receptor beta chains were sequenced from one sample in a study of T cell changes during pregnancy in multiple sclerosis. The table came from immunoSEQ multiplex PCR; TCRdb's copy has only in-frame clones and leaves some out. Among about 93,000 clones listed, roughly 92% were seen once. The sequencing used peripheral blood, collected after pregnancy. The receptors originated from a female donor with multiple sclerosis, enrolled in a pregnancy study.

V and J are TRBV23-1 and TRBJ1-1; tentative D call: TRBD1 (5 bases). TRBV23-1 qualifies as an ORF whose function is uncertain. The CDR3 covers 15 residues. V lost 3 bases and J lost 1, with 12 bases in between. CDR3 residues: CASSHQGRGNTEAFF. The CDR3 nucleotides read TGCGCCAGCAGTCATCAGGGAAGGGGGAACACTGAAGCTTTCTTT.

The V gene is TRBV9, the J gene TRBJ2-1; the match to TRBD2 covers 10 bases. The CDR3 extends over 15 amino acids. V lost 1 base and J lost 9; bases outside the gene matches: 7. Germline lookup yields CDR1 SGDLS and CDR2 YYNGEE. This CDR3 reads CASSVSSGRGVEQFF. The DNA for the CDR3 is TGTGCCAGCAGCGTATCTAGCGGGAGAGGGGTTGAGCAGTTCTTC.

There are a few counts of this clone. The CDR3 coding sequence is TGTGCCTGGAGTATCGGTTGGGAAGGGGTTGGAAACACCATATATTTT. It codes for CAWSIGWEGVGNTIYF. The chain combines TRBV30 with TRBJ1-3, with D maybe TRBD1 (5 bases). Deletions cut 2 bases from V and 3 bases from J, with 17 bases between. CDR1 and CDR2 (germline): GTSNPN, SVGIG (reference sequence). This CDR3 is 16 amino acids long.

This chain uses TRBV6-5 with TRBJ2-3; 9 bases are a match to TRBD1. J was trimmed by 10 bases and V by 6 bases; bases with no gene match: 14. The CDR3 consists of 15 residues. Germline CDR1 reads MNHEY; CDR2 reads SVGAGI. The CDR3 DNA sequence: TGTGCCAGCAGCCCGGGACAGGGAGGAACCGACTCGCAGTATTTT. Residues: CASSPGQGGTDSQYF.

The chain recombines TRBV2 with TRBJ2-5; D perhaps matches TRBD2 (6 bases). The V gene lost 7 bases and the J gene lost 1 base, with 13 bases spanning the gap. Germline V CDR1 and CDR2: SNHLY, FYNNEI. The CDR3 loop spans 14 amino acids. The CDR3 loop reads CASKTTGAQETQYF. CDR3 DNA: TGTGCCAGCAAGACGACGGGAGCCCAAGAGACCCAGTACTTC.

This rearrangement joins TRBV27 to TRBJ1-2; TRBD1 might be the D (5 bases). The ends were cut back, 6 bases at V and 7 bases at J, with 33 bases in the middle. CDR3 length: 19 residues. Germline CDR1 and CDR2: MNHEY and SMNVEV (reference sequence). CDR3 in DNA: TGTGCCAGCAGGCCCGATAATTTCAGGACACAAGACAGATGGACTGGCTACACCTTC. Translation: CASRPDNFRTQDRWTGYTF.

The rearrangement uses TRBV6-5 and TRBJ2-7, with D perhaps TRBD2 (6 bases). The V gene lost 0 bases and the J gene lost 2 bases, with 11 bases spanning the gap. The CDR3 loop spans 15 amino acids. Germline values: CDR1 MNHEY, CDR2 SVGAGI. CDR3 in amino acids: CASSYSPTGAYEQYF. Here the CDR3 DNA reads TGTGCCAGCAGTTACTCGCCAACGGGGGCCTACGAGCAGTACTTC.

The V gene is TRBV5-1, the J gene TRBJ1-1; D not certain. This CDR3 region has 16 residues. Germline loops: CDR1 SGHRS, CDR2 YFSETQ. V lost 3 bases to trimming and J lost 6 bases, with 21 bases between them. CDR3 in amino acids: CASSSGRGLMRAEAFF. CDR3 coding DNA: TGCGCCAGCAGCTCCGGCCGGGGTTTAATGAGGGCTGAAGCTTTCTTT.

The chain couples TRBV6-1 to TRBJ1-6; no clear D. CDR1 is MNHNS, CDR2 SASEGT, per germline. The CDR3 is 17 amino acids. The ends were cut back, 2 bases at V and 6 bases at J, with 17 bases in the middle. For the CDR3, the DNA is TGTGCCAGCAGTGAATTTTTAGCGAGGAACCCTAATTCACCCCTCCACTTT. Residues: CASSEFLARNPNSPLHF.